This note documents a single TCR beta chain sequence. Its antigen is unknown. CD8 cells regarded as naive lacked CD45RO, were positively chosen for CCR7, and omitted terminally differentiated effector memory CD45RA+ cells. With 0 bases removed from V and 6 bases from J, the gap between germline ends came to 12 bases. Germline assignment: CDR1 SGDLS and CDR2 YYNGEE. The CDR3 consists of 14 residues. Sequencing used immunoSEQ multiplex PCR; TCRdb keeps in-frame clones, though not all of them. The sample has about 2.1 million clones, under 95% seen once. The entry originates in a study of shared clonotypes between healthy human individuals. Study-wide points: Only blood samples were collected, and tissue repertoires likely differ. Naive subsets typically showed greater estimated richness than memory subsets.

The V call is TRBV9, the J call TRBJ1-2; D might be TRBD1 (6 bases). This TCR came from a young man in good health. Some clones in this sample may be carry-over from other donors' samples. The sequencing sample was made of naive CD8+ T cells from PBMCs. CDR3 nucleotide sequence: TGTGCCAGCAGCGTAGCCAGGGGTGGAGATGGCTACACCTTC. Residues: CASSVARGGDGYTF.